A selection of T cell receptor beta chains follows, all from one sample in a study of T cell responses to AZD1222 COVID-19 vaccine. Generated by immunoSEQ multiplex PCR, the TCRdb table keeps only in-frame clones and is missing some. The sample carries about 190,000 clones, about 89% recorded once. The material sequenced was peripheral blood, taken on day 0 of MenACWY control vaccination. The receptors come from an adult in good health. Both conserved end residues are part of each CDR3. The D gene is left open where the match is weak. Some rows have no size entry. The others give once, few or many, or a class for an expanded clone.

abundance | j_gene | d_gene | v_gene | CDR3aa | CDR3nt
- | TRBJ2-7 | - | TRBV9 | CASSETGLGYEQYF | TGTGCCAGCAGCGAGACAGGTCTCGGCTACGAGCAGTACTTC
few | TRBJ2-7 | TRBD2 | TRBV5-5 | CASSRKGGTSDSYEQYF | TGTGCCAGCAGCCGAAAAGGGGGGACTAGCGACTCCTACGAGCAGTACTTC
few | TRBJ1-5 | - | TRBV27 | CASSSQDVSNQPQHF | TGTGCCAGCAGTTCACAGGACGTTAGCAATCAGCCCCAGCATTTT
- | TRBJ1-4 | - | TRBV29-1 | CSVEEHSRAGEKLFF | TGCAGCGTTGAAGAACACAGCCGGGCGGGGGAAAAACTGTTTTTT
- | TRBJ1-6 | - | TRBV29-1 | CSVEEIDRLGSPLHF | TGCAGCGTTGAAGAAATAGACAGGCTGGGTTCACCCCTCCACTTT
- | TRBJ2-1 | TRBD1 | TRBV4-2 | CASSQGGYGQGKSYNEQFF | TGTGCCAGCAGCCAAGGCGGGTACGGACAGGGTAAATCCTACAATGAGCAGTTCTTC
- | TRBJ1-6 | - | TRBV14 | CASSQDSGAGSPLHF | TGTGCCAGCAGCCAAGATTCGGGGGCTGGGTCACCCCTCCACTTT
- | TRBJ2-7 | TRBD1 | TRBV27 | CASSLSIQGAIPYEQYF | TGTGCCAGCAGTTTATCGATACAGGGGGCGATACCCTACGAGCAGTACTTC
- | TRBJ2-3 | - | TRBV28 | CASRPVADYSTDTQYF | TGTGCCAGCAGGCCGGTAGCGGACTATAGCACAGATACGCAGTATTTT
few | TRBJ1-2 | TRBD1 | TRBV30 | CAWSVQPGGYGYTF | TGTGCCTGGAGTGTACAGCCAGGGGGCTATGGCTACACCTTC
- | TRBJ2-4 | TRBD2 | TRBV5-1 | CASSLGASGGPGLGKNIQYF | TGCGCCAGCAGCTTGGGTGCTAGCGGAGGCCCAGGATTAGGCAAAAACATTCAGTACTTC
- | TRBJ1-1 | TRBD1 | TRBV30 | CAWSVGDRGRFRNEAFF | TGTGCCTGGAGTGTAGGGGACAGGGGGCGGTTTAGGAATGAAGCTTTCTTT
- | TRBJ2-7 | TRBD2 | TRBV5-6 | CASSLSSSSGRAAPYEQYF | TGTGCCAGCAGCTTGAGTTCTAGTAGCGGGAGGGCCGCTCCCTACGAGCAGTACTTC
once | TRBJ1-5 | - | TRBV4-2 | CASSQEGGGNQPQHF | TGTGCCAGCAGCCAAGAAGGAGGGGGCAATCAGCCCCAGCATTTT
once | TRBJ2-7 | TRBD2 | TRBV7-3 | CASSPAGLAHEQYF | TGTGCCAGCAGTCCTGCGGGACTAGCCCACGAGCAGTACTTC
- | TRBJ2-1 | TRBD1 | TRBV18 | CASSPPTSTGGQYNEQFF | TGTGCCAGCTCACCACCGACCTCTACAGGGGGTCAATACAATGAGCAGTTCTTC
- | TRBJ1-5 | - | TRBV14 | CASSQGPPVNGVGEGNQPQHF | TGTGCCAGCAGCCAAGGCCCCCCCGTCAATGGCGTCGGCGAAGGGAATCAGCCCCAGCATTTT
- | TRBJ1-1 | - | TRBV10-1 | CASSEMNTEAFF | TGCGCCAGCAGTGAGATGAACACTGAAGCTTTCTTT
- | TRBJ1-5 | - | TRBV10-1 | CASSEIEEGNQPQHF | TGCGCCAGCAGTGAGATTGAAGAGGGAAATCAGCCCCAGCATTTT
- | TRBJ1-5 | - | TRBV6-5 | CASSLHQGQPQHF | TGTGCCAGCAGTTTGCACCAAGGGCAGCCCCAGCATTTT
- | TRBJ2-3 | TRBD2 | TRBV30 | CAWSPGLAGVTDTQYF | TGTGCCTGGAGTCCCGGACTAGCGGGAGTGACAGATACGCAGTATTTT
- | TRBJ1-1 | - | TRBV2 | CASKDTGTNTEAFF | TGTGCCAGCAAGGATACGGGGACGAACACTGAAGCTTTCTTT
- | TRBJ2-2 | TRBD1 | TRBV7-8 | CASSSRDRGAANTGELFF | TGTGCCAGCAGCAGCCGGGACAGGGGCGCTGCTAACACCGGGGAGCTGTTTTTT
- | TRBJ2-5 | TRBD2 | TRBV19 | CASSIIAGGGETQYF | TGTGCCAGTAGTATAATAGCGGGGGGCGGAGAGACCCAGTACTTC
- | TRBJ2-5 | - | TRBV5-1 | CASRQGVVQETQYF | TGCGCCAGCAGGCAGGGAGTGGTACAAGAGACCCAGTACTTC
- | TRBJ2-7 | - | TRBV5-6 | CASSEYTYEQYF | TGTGCCAGCAGCGAATACACCTACGAGCAGTACTTC
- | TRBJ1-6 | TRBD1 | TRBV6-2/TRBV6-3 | CASSFENPDRLLAPLHF | TGTGCCAGCAGTTTCGAAAACCCGGACAGGTTACTGGCACCCCTCCACTTT
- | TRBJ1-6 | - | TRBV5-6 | CASSLLGGPPVF | TGTGCCAGCAGCTTGCTCGGGGGCCCTCCCGTATTT
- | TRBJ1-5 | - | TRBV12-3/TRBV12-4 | CASRPTGNQPQHF | TGTGCCAGCAGACCCACAGGGAATCAGCCCCAGCATTTT
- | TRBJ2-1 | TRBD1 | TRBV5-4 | CASSPSRQGALDEQFF | TGTGCCAGCAGCCCTTCCAGACAGGGGGCTCTGGATGAGCAGTTCTTC
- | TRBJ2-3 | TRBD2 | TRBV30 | CAWNSGGTDTQYF | TGTGCCTGGAATAGCGGGGGCACAGATACGCAGTATTTT